These T cell receptor beta chains were read from a single sample in a study of T cells after yellow fever vaccination. TCRdb called the 5' RACE reads again in MiXCR, with one record for every CDR3 protein. Here the sample spans 200,000 to 300,000 distinct CDR3 sequences, 10% to 15% being singletons. Material: CD4+ T cells sorted from PBMCs, obtained 45 days after the yellow fever booster vaccination. The source is a man aged 30 to 45 who received the YFV17D yellow fever vaccine. The CDR3 runs from the conserved cysteine through the conserved F or W. The D gene is left open where the match is weak. Size values are once, few and many counts, or a class for expanded clones, and some rows have none.

J,V,size,D,DNA,CDR3
TRBJ2-7,TRBV10-3,few,NA,TGTGCCACCCTCAAAACACAGGAAGGTAACTACGAGCAGTACTTC,CATLKTQEGNYEQYF
TRBJ2-3,TRBV2,NA,NA,TGTGCCAGCGCTATTCAAGATACGCAGTATTTT,CASAIQDTQYF
TRBJ1-5,TRBV20-1,NA,NA,TGCAGTGCTAGAGATCTACAGGCTAGTTATCAGCCCCAGCATTTT,CSARDLQASYQPQHF
TRBJ2-3,TRBV6-2/TRBV6-3,NA,NA,TGTGCCAGCAGTTATTCATCGTGGGGAGATACGCAGTATTTT,CASSYSSWGDTQYF
TRBJ2-2,TRBV20-1,NA,NA,TGCAGTGCTCACGTCGATATGGGGACCGGGGAGCTGTTTTTT,CSAHVDMGTGELFF
TRBJ2-3,TRBV4-3,NA,NA,TGCGCCAGCAGCCGCTCGACCAGGGCGAAGACAGATACGCAGTATTTT,CASSRSTRAKTDTQYF
TRBJ2-7,TRBV20-1,NA,TRBD2,TGCAGTGCGGGACTAGCGGGAGTTTACGAGCAGTACTTC,CSAGLAGVYEQYF
TRBJ1-4,TRBV12-3/TRBV12-4,many,TRBD1,TGTGCCAGCAGTTTAAGGGACAGGGATGAAAAACTGTTTTTT,CASSLRDRDEKLFF
TRBJ1-4,TRBV18,many,NA,TGTGCCAGCTCACCAGGGACCGGAGGGGAAAAACTGTTTTTT,CASSPGTGGEKLFF
TRBJ1-1,TRBV7-8,NA,TRBD1,TGTGCCAGCAGCTTTCGGGACAGGGGGCCTGAAGCTTTCTTT,CASSFRDRGPEAFF
TRBJ2-1,TRBV7-2,few,NA,TGTGCCAGCAGCCCCTCGTGGGGGAGTATAAATCCACGGCAGTTCTTC,CASSPSWGSINPRQFF
TRBJ2-7,TRBV5-4,NA,NA,TGTGCCAGCAGCTTGGGGGGACGTAACTTGTACGAGCAGTACTTC,CASSLGGRNLYEQYF
TRBJ2-1,TRBV20-1,few,NA,TGCAGTGCTAGATCATTTGGGGGGCTGGGTGAGCAGTTCTTC,CSARSFGGLGEQFF
TRBJ2-1,TRBV29-1,few,TRBD2,TGCAGCGTTGCGAGGACTAGGTACAATGAGCAGTTCTTC,CSVARTRYNEQFF
TRBJ2-5,TRBV9,few,NA,TGTGCCAGCAGCGTAGACCCCACCGCGGGGCAGCAAGAGACCCAGTACTTC,CASSVDPTAGQQETQYF
TRBJ2-7,TRBV5-1,few,TRBD2,TGCGCCAGCGGTAGCGGGAGATCCAACGAGCAGTACTTC,CASGSGRSNEQYF
TRBJ2-3,TRBV7-3,few,TRBD1,TGTGCCAGCAGCCGACAAAGAGGGACAGTTGGTACGCAGTATTTT,CASSRQRGTVGTQYF
TRBJ1-1,TRBV5-1,many,TRBD1,TGCGCCAGCAGCACTGGACAGGGATGGGGCACTGAAGCTTTCTTT,CASSTGQGWGTEAFF
TRBJ2-7,TRBV6-2/TRBV6-3,NA,NA,TGTGCCAGCAGCCTGCCTAGCTACGAGCAGTACTTC,CASSLPSYEQYF
TRBJ1-5,TRBV2,NA,NA,TGTGCCAGCAGTGGGGGACTTAGCAATCAGCCCCAGCATTTT,CASSGGLSNQPQHF
TRBJ2-1,TRBV20-1,NA,NA,TGCAGTGCCTGGGTCCTAGCCGTATCTAAGCAGTTCTTC,CSAWVLAVSKQFF
TRBJ2-5,TRBV5-1,NA,NA,TGCGCCAGCAGCTTTGGGGGATTGCAAGAGACCCAGTACTTC,CASSFGGLQETQYF
TRBJ2-1,TRBV4-3,NA,TRBD2,TGCGCCAGCAGCCAAGGCATCGGAGCGGGAGCGAACAATGAGCAGTTCTTC,CASSQGIGAGANNEQFF
TRBJ2-1,TRBV30,few,NA,TGTGCCTGGAGGATCGGAAGCTCCTACAATGAGCAGTTCTTC,CAWRIGSSYNEQFF
TRBJ2-1,TRBV7-2,few,TRBD2,TGTGCCAGCAGCCCGACAGCGGGGTCCTACAATGAGCAGTTCTTC,CASSPTAGSYNEQFF
TRBJ1-6,TRBV28,NA,NA,TGTGCCAGCAGTTTACACCAGGGATTGGGTTCACCCCTCCACTTT,CASSLHQGLGSPLHF
TRBJ2-5,TRBV15,NA,NA,TGTGCCACCAGCCTCCGAGGTGTTTCCCAGTACTTC,CATSLRGVSQYF
TRBJ2-7,TRBV18,NA,NA,TGTGCCAGCTCACCTTCTGAGGGGATGTACGAGCAGTACTTC,CASSPSEGMYEQYF
TRBJ1-1,TRBV4-3,few,NA,TGCGCCAGCAGCCATACAGGGTATGCGAACACTGAAGCTTTCTTT,CASSHTGYANTEAFF
TRBJ1-5,TRBV3-1,NA,NA,TGTGCCAGCAGCCAAGATACGGGGGCGCCAACTCAGCCCCAGCATTTT,CASSQDTGAPTQPQHF
TRBJ2-7,TRBV4-3,few,NA,TGCGCCAGCAGCCAAGTTTACGGGTACGAGCAGTACTTC,CASSQVYGYEQYF
TRBJ2-2,TRBV28,NA,NA,TGTGCCAGCAGTCTCCCCGTCACCGGGGAGCTGTTTTTT,CASSLPVTGELFF
TRBJ2-3,TRBV12-3/TRBV12-4,few,NA,TGTGCCAGCACGGAGAGGGGTGGAGTGCAGTATTTT,CASTERGGVQYF
TRBJ2-5,TRBV5-1,few,TRBD2,TGCGCCAGCAGCTTGTTCGGGAGGGCCAATTCCCAAGAGACCCAGTACTTC,CASSLFGRANSQETQYF
TRBJ2-3,TRBV5-1,few,NA,TGCGCCAGCACCCCAGGGCTAGCGTTAACAGATACGCAGTATTTT,CASTPGLALTDTQYF
TRBJ2-5,TRBV24-1,NA,NA,TGTGCCACCAGTGACCGAGAGAGGAGCAGGACCCAGTACTTC,CATSDRERSRTQYF
TRBJ2-3,TRBV27,NA,NA,TGTGCCAGCAGTTTCCAGACAGCTAGCACAGATACGCAGTATTTT,CASSFQTASTDTQYF
TRBJ1-6,TRBV20-1,NA,NA,TGCAGTGCTAGAATACGTCAGAGCTCCTATAATTCACCCCTCCACTTT,CSARIRQSSYNSPLHF
TRBJ2-7,TRBV7-8,NA,TRBD2,TGTGCCAGCAGCTTAGTTGGGGGACTAGCATCCTACGAGCAGTACTTC,CASSLVGGLASYEQYF
TRBJ2-3,TRBV4-1,NA,TRBD1,TGCGCCAGCAGCCACGGCCCGGGACAGGGCGGGATGGTTACGCAGTATTTT,CASSHGPGQGGMVTQYF
TRBJ1-2,TRBV27,many,NA,TGTGCCAGCAGTACCCTTGGGGCAGGGTTATTTAACTATGGCTACACCTTC,CASSTLGAGLFNYGYTF